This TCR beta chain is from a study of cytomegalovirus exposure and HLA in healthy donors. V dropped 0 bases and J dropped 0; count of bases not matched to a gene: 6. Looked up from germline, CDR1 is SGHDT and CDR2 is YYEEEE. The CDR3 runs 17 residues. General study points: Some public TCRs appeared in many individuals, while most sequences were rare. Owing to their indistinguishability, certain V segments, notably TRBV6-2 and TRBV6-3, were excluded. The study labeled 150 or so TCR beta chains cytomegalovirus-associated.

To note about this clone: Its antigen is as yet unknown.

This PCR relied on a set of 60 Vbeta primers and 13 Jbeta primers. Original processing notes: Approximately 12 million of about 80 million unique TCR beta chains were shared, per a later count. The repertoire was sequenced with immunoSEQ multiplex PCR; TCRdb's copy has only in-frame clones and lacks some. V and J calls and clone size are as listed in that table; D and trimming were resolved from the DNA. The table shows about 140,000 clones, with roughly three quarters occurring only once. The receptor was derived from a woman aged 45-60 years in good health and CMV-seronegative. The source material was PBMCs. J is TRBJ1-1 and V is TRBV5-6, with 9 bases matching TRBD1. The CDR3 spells CASSLVWTGDMNTEAFF. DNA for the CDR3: TGTGCCAGCAGCTTGGTTTGGACAGGGGACATGAACACTGAAGCTTTCTTT.